This passage covers 6 T cell receptor beta chains from one sample sequenced in a study of OX40 agonist ivuxolimab in advanced cancers. TCRdb's copy holds only in-frame clones and misses some; the assay was immunoSEQ multiplex PCR. The sample carries 25,000 to 30,000 clones, about 90% recorded once. The starting material was CD4+ or CD8+ T cells sorted from blood, obtained in a trial of the OX40 agonist ivuxolimab. These receptors originate from an adult with an advanced solid tumor such as melanoma, head and neck, liver or kidney cancer.

V is TRBV28 and J is TRBJ1-4, with TRBD1 matching 8 bases. This CDR3 has 15 residues. V dropped 6 bases and J dropped 4; count of bases not matched to a gene: 7. The V gene's germline CDR1 is MDHEN and CDR2 SYDVKM. The chain's CDR3 is CASRQRTGLNEKLFF. CDR3 DNA sequence: TGTGCCAGCAGGCAGCGGACAGGGCTTAATGAAAAACTGTTTTTT.

The rearrangement uses TRBV4-1 and TRBJ2-1, with 9 bases matching TRBD2. The ends lost 7 bases at V and 3 bases at J; junction bases unmatched: 7. This CDR3 spans 15 amino acids. Germline V gene sequence: CDR1 MGHRA, CDR2 YSYEKL. Here the CDR3 reads CASTAQREVYNEQFF. CDR3 sequence (DNA): TGCGCCAGCACCGCCCAGCGGGAGGTCTACAATGAGCAGTTCTTC.

The V call is TRBV5-5, the J call TRBJ2-7; 9 bases line up with TRBD1. The germline V gene encodes CDR1 SGHKS and CDR2 YYEKEE (reference sequence). This CDR3 contains 15 residues. The ends lost 4 bases at V and 4 bases at J; junction bases unmatched: 9. In DNA, the CDR3 is TGTGCCAGCAGCCTAGACAGGGGGTACGCGTACGAGCAGTACTTC. Its protein product is CASSLDRGYAYEQYF.

This sequence joins TRBV28 and TRBJ2-7; weak D call: TRBD1 (6 bases). Germline CDR1 is MDHEN and CDR2 is SYDVKM. This CDR3 spans 12 amino acids. Trimming stripped 3 bases from V and 9 bases from J, with 12 bases between. CDR3 bases: TGTGCCAGCAGTTTGCTCAGGGGTGGGCAGTACTTC. Amino acids: CASSLLRGGQYF.

The genes are TRBV10-3 and TRBJ2-5; no clear D. The tail of the sequence fits TRBJ2-7 better, so the J call may be wrong. This CDR3 is 13 amino acids long. In germline, CDR1 is ENHRY, CDR2 SYGVKD. This chain's CDR3 is CAISDPRVLEQYF. In nucleotides, the CDR3 is TGTGCCATCAGTGATCCCCGAGTACTCGAGCAGTACTTC.

This chain connects TRBV4-1 to TRBJ2-2, with TRBD1 matching over 9 bases. The CDR3 is 15 residues long. Germline-derived CDR1 and CDR2 are MGHRA and YSYEKL. The junction had 3 bases not matched to a gene; V was cut back by 2 bases and J by 5 bases. The CDR3 DNA is TGCGCCAGCAGCCAAAACAGGGGGCCGACCGGGGAGCTGTTTTTT. It encodes CASSQNRGPTGELFF.